The table lists the clone carrying this T cell receptor (beta chain) with a count of one. The antigen is unknown. The sample belongs to a study of T cell repertoires in cytomegalovirus infection. For the study at large: Recently identified HLA-C-restricted CMV epitopes and well-studied HLA-B-restricted CMV epitopes were used by the study. Both a matching HLA type and CMV infection were indicated by public TCR beta signatures.

Regarding the study as a whole: Dominating the ex vivo response were TCR beta clonotypes that were CMV-specific and HLA-C-restricted. Summed frequency of public TCR beta families distinguished CMV carriers with the relevant HLA.

CDR1 is SGHRS, CDR2 YFSETQ, per germline. The CDR3 sequence is 14 residues long. V lost 4 bases to trimming and J lost 4 bases; unmatched junction nucleotides: 7. TCRdb re-analysed the reads in MiXCR, keeping a single row per CDR3 protein. This table has 30,000 to 40,000 distinct CDR3 sequences, approximately 52% appearing once. The chain uses TRBV5-1 and TRBJ1-1, with TRBD1 matching over 7 bases. Specimen: CD8+ T cells from cultured PBMCs, collected from culture after CMV antigen stimulation. The sequence was collected from a human donor in good health (CMV status not recorded). Some clones in this sample may be carry-over from other donors' samples. CDR3 sequence: CASSPSTGATEAFF. The CDR3 nucleotides are TGCGCCAGCAGCCCGAGCACAGGGGCCACTGAAGCTTTCTTT.